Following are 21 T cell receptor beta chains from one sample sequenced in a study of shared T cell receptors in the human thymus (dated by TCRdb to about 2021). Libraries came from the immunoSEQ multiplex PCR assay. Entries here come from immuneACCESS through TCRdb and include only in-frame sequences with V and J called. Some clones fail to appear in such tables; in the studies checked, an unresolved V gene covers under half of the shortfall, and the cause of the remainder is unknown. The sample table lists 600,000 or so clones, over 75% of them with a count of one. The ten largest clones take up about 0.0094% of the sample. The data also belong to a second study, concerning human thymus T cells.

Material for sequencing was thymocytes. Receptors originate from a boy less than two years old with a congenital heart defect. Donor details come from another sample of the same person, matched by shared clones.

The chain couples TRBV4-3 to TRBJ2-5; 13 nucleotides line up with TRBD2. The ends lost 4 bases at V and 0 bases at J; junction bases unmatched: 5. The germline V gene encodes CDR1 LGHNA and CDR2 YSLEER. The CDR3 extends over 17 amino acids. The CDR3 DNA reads TGCGCCAGCAGCCCCCAACTAGCGGGAGGGTACCAAGAGACCCAGTACTTC. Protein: CASSPQLAGGYQETQYF.

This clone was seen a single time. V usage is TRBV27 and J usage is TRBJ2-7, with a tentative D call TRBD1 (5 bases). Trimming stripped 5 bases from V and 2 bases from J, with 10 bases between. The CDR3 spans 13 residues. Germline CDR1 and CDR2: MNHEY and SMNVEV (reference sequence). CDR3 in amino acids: CASSPTVTYEQYF. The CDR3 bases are TGTGCCAGCAGTCCGACAGTCACCTACGAGCAGTACTTC.

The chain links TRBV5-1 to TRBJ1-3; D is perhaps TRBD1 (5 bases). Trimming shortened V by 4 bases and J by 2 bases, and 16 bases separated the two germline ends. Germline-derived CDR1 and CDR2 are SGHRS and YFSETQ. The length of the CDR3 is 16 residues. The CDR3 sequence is CASSAGGAKTGNTIYF. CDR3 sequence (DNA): TGCGCCAGCAGCGCTGGAGGGGCGAAAACTGGAAACACCATATATTTT.

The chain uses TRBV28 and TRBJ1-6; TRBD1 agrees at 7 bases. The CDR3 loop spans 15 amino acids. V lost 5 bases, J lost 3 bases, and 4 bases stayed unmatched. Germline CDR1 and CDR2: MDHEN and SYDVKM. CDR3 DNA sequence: TGTGCCAGCAGTCGGACAGGCAACTATAATTCACCCCTCCACTTT. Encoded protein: CASSRTGNYNSPLHF. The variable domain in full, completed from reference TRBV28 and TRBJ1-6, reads DVKVTQSSRYLVKRTGEKVFLECVQDMDHENMFWYRQDPGLGLRLIYFSYDVKMKEKGDIPEGYSVSREKKERFSLILESASTNQTSMYLCASSRTGNYNSPLHFGNGTRLTVT.

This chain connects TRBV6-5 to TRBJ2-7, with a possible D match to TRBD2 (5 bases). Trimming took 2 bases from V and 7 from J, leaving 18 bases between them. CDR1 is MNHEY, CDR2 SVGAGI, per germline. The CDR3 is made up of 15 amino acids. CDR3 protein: CASSYDNGILKEQYF. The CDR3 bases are TGTGCCAGCAGTTACGACAACGGGATACTTAAGGAGCAGTACTTC.

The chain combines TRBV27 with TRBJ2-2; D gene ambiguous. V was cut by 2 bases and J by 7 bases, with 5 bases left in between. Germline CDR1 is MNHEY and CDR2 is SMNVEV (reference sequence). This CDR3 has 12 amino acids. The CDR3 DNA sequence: TGTGCCAGCAGTTTAGGCGGCGGGGAGCTGTTTTTT. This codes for CASSLGGGELFF.

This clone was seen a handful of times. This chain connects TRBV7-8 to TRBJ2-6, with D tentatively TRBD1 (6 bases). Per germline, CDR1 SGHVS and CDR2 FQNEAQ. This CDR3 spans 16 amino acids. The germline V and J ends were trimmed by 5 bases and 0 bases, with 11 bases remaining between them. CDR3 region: CASSVQGDSGANVLTF. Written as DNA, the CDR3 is TGTGCCAGCAGCGTACAGGGCGACTCTGGGGCCAACGTCCTGACTTTC.

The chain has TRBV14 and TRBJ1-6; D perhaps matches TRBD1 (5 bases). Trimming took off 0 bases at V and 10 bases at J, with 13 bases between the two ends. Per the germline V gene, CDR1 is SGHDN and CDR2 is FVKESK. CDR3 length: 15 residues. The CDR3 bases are TGTGCCAGCAGCCAAGAAGCCAGGGCGGACTCACCCCTCCACTTT. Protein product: CASSQEARADSPLHF. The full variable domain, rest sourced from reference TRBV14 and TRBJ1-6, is EAGVTQFPSHSVIEKGQTVTLRCDPISGHDNLYWYRRVMGKEIKFLLHFVKESKQDESGMPNNRFLAERTGGTYSTLKVQPAELEDSGVYFCASSQEARADSPLHFGNGTRLTVT.

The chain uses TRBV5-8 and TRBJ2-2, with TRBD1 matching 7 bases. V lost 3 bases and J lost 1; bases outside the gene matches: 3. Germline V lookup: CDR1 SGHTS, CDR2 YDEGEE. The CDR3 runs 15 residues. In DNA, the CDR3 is TGTGCCAGCAGCTCGGGACAGTTGAACACCGGGGAGCTGTTTTTT. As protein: CASSSGQLNTGELFF. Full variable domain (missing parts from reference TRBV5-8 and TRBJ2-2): EAGVTQSPTHLIKTRGQQATLRCSPISGHTSVYWYQQALGLGLQFLLWYDEGEERNRGNFPPRFSGRQFPNYSSELNVNALELEDSALYLCASSSGQLNTGELFFGEGSRLTVL.

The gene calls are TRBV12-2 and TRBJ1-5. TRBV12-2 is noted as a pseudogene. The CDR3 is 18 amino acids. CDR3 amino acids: CASRPGGAAIYSNQPQHF. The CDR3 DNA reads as TGTGCAAGTCGCCCCGGGGGGGCTGCTATATATAGCAATCAGCCCCAGCATTTT.

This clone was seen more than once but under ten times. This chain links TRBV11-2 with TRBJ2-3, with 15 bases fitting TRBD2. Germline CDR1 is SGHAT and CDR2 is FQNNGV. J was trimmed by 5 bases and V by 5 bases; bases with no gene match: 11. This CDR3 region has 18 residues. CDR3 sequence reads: CASSPGPGLAGGLDTQYF. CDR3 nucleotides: TGTGCCAGCAGCCCAGGCCCGGGACTAGCGGGGGGTTTAGATACGCAGTATTTT. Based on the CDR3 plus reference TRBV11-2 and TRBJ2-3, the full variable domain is EAGVAQSPRYKIIEKRQSVAFWCNPISGHATLYWYQQILGQGPKLLIQFQNNGVVDDSQLPKDRFSAERLKGVDSTLKIQPAKLEDSAVYLCASSPGPGLAGGLDTQYFGPGTRLTVL.

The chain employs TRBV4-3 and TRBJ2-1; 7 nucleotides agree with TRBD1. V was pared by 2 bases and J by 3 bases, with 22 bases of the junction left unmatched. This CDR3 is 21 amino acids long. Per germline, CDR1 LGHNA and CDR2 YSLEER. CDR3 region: CASSQTSRWTGEESYYNEQFF. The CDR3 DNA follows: TGCGCCAGCAGCCAAACTTCCCGCTGGACAGGAGAAGAATCCTACTACAATGAGCAGTTCTTC.

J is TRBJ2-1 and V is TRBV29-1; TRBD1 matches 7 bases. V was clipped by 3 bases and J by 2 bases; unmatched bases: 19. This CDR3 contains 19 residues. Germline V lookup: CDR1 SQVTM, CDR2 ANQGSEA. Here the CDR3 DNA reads TGCAGCGTTGATCGGCGGAGGTTAGAACAGGGGAGCACCTACAATGAGCAGTTCTTC. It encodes CSVDRRRLEQGSTYNEQFF.

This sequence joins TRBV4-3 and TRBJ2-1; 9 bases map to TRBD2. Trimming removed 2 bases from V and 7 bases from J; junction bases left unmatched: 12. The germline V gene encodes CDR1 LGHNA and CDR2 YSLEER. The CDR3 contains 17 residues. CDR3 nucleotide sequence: TGCGCCAGCAGCCAATCGAGCGGGAGGTTTAAGGTGAATGAGCAGTTCTTC. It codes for CASSQSSGRFKVNEQFF.

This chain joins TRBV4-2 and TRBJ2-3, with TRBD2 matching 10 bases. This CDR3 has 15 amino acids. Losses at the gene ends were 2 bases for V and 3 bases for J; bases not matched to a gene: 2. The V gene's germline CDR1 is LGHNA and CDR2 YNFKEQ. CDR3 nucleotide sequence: TGTGCCAGCAGCCAAAGCGGGGGGGAGACAGATACGCAGTATTTT. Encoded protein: CASSQSGGETDTQYF.

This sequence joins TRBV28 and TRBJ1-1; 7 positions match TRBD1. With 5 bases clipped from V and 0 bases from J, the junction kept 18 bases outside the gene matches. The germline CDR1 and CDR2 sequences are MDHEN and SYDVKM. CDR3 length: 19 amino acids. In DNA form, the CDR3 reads TGTGCCAGCAGTGAGTTCATATGGGAGGTGGGACAGTTGAACACTGAAGCTTTCTTT. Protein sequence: CASSEFIWEVGQLNTEAFF. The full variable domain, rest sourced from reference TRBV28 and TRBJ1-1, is DVKVTQSSRYLVKRTGEKVFLECVQDMDHENMFWYRQDPGLGLRLIYFSYDVKMKEKGDIPEGYSVSREKKERFSLILESASTNQTSMYLCASSEFIWEVGQLNTEAFFGQGTRLTVV.

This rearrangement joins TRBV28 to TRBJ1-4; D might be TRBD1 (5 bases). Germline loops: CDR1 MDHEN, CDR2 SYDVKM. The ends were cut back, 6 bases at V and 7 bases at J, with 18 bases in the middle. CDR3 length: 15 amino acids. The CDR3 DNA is TGTGCCAGCAGCCCTCGTGGACACCGCCTTGAAAAACTGTTTTTT. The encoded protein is CASSPRGHRLEKLFF.

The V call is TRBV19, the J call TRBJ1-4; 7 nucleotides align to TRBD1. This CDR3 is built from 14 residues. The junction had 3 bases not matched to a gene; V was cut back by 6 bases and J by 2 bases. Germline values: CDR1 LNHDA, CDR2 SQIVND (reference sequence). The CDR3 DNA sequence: TGTGCCAGTAGACAGGGGAGCACTAATGAAAAACTGTTTTTT. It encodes CASRQGSTNEKLFF.

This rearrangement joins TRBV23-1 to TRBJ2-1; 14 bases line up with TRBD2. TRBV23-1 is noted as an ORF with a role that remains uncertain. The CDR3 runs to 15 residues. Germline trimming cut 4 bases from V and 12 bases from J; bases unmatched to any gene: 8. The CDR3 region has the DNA TGCGCCAGCAGTCCTAGGACTAGCGGGAGGAGAGGGCAGTTCTTC. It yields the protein CASSPRTSGRRGQFF.

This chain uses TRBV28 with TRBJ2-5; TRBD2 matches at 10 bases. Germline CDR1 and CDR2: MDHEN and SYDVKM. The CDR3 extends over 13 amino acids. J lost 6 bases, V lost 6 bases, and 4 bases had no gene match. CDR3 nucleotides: TGTGCCAGCAGAAGCGGGGGGGCAAAGACCCAGTACTTC. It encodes CASRSGGAKTQYF.

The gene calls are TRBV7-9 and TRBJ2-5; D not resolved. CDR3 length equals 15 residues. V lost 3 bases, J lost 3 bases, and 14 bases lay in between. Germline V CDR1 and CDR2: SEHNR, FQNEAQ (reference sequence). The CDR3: CASSFTPASEETQYF. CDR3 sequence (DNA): TGTGCCAGCAGCTTCACTCCCGCCTCGGAAGAGACCCAGTACTTC.